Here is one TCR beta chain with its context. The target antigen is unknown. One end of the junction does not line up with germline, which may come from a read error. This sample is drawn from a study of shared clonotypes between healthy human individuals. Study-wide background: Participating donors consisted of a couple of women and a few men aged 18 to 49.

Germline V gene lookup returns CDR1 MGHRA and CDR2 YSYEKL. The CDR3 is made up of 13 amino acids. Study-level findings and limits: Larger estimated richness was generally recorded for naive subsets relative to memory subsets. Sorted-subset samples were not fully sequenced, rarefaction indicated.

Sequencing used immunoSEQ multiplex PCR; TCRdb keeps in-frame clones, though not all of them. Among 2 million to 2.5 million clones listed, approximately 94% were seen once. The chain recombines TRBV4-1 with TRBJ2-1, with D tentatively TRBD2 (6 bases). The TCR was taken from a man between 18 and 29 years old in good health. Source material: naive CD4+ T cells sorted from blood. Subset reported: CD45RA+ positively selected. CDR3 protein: CASSQDRRQRALF. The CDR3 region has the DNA TGCGCCAGCAGCCAAGATCGGAGACAGCGGGCGCTCTTC.